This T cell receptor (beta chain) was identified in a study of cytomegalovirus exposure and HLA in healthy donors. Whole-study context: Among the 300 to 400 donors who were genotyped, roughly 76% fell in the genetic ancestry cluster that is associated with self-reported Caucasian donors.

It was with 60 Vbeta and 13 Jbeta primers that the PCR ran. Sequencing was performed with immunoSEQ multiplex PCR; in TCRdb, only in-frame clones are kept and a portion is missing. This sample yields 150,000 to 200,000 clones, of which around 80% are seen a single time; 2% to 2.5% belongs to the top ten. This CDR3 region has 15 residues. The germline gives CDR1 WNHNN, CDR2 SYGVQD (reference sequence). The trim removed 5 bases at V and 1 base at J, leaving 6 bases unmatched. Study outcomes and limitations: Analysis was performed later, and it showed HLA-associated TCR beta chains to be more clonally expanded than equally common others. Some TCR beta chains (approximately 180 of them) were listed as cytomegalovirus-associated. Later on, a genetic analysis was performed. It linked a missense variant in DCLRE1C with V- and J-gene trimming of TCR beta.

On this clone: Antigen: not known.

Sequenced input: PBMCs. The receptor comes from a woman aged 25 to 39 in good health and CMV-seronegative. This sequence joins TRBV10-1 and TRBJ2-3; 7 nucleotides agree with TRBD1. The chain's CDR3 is CASSKGQWGTDTQYF. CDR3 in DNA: TGCGCCAGCAGTAAGGGACAGTGGGGCACAGATACGCAGTATTTT.